This entry lists 28 T cell receptor beta chains sequenced from one sample in a study of cytomegalovirus exposure and HLA in healthy donors (dated by TCRdb to the late 2010s). The library was generated by the immunoSEQ multiplex PCR assay. For the multiplex PCR, a mixture combining 60 forward primers for TCR Vbeta segments and 13 reverse primers for TCR Jbeta segments was used. The immuneACCESS repertoire file appears here via TCRdb, limited to in-frame rearrangements. These files lack a portion of the clones; in checked studies, under half of the deficit traces to unresolved V genes, and the cause of the others is not known. The sample table holds around 180,000 clones, of which about four fifths were seen once. Of the sample, about 7% is held by the ten largest clones. The source material was PBMCs. The receptors derive from a man aged 30 to 45 in good health and CMV-seropositive.

The chain recombines TRBV21-1 with TRBJ2-5; the tabulated D call, TRBD2, remains unverified against the DNA. The J call may be in error: the DNA end matches TRBJ2-7 better. TRBV21-1 is a pseudogene locus. This CDR3 is built from 16 residues. CDR3 nucleotides: TGTGCCAGCAGCCCCTCTCCTAGCGCGTTCTCCTACGAGCAGTACTTC. Translated, it gives CASSPSPSAFSYEQYF.

The rearrangement joins TRBV2 to TRBJ1-1, with 9 bases lining up with TRBD1. The trim removed 8 bases at V and 4 bases at J, leaving 5 bases unmatched. The CDR3 consists of 13 residues. Germline V gives CDR1 SNHLY, CDR2 FYNNEI. The CDR3 loop reads CASEVDRGTEAFF. CDR3 coding DNA: TGTGCCAGCGAGGTGGACAGGGGCACTGAAGCTTTCTTT.

This chain uses TRBV9 with TRBJ2-7; maybe TRBD2 (5 bases). Germline V gene lookup returns CDR1 SGDLS and CDR2 YYNGEE. The germline V and J ends were trimmed by 4 bases and 4 bases, with 15 bases remaining between them. CDR3 length: 14 amino acids. The CDR3: CASSPKRVSYEQYF. DNA for the CDR3: TGTGCCAGCAGCCCCAAGAGGGTTTCATACGAGCAGTACTTC.

This rearrangement joins TRBV5-4 to TRBJ2-5, with 8 bases lining up with TRBD2. This CDR3 is 14 amino acids long. Germline CDR1 and CDR2: SGHNT and YYREEE (reference sequence). Trimming at V came to 0 bases and at J to 7 bases, leaving 5 bases not matched to a gene. CDR3 sequence (DNA): TGTGCCAGCAGCTTGGTCGGGGGGGGAGGGACCCAGTACTTC. This gives the protein CASSLVGGGGTQYF.

The V call is TRBV28, the J call TRBJ2-7; 10 bases match TRBD2. The CDR3 is made up of 15 amino acids. Germline V gene lookup returns CDR1 MDHEN and CDR2 SYDVKM. J lost 6 bases, V lost 7 bases, and 12 bases had no gene match. CDR3 nucleotide sequence: TGTGCCAGCACTAGATTAGCGGGAGGTCGTCTCGAGCAGTACTTC. Its translation: CASTRLAGGRLEQYF.

The J gene is TRBJ2-5, the V gene TRBV2, with 8 bases fitting TRBD2. With the DNA end fitting TRBJ2-7 better, the J assignment may be wrong. CDR1 and CDR2 from the germline V gene are SNHLY and FYNNEI. The CDR3 length is 14 residues. The DNA of the CDR3 is TGTGCCAGCATTAGCGGGACGGCAACCTACGAGCAGTACTTC. Its translation: CASISGTATYEQYF.

V and J are TRBV5-1 and TRBJ2-5; 14 nucleotides line up with TRBD2. With the DNA end fitting TRBJ2-7 better, the J assignment may be wrong. This CDR3 is 15 amino acids long. The germline gives CDR1 SGHRS, CDR2 YFSETQ. CDR3 amino acids: CASSTGTSGSYEQYF. CDR3 nucleotide sequence: TGCGCCAGCAGCACCGGGACTAGCGGGAGTTACGAGCAGTACTTC.

This rearrangement joins TRBV27 to TRBJ2-7; D not certain. Germline V CDR1 and CDR2: MNHEY, SMNVEV (reference sequence). CDR3 length: 17 residues. Trimming cost V 0 bases and J 4 bases, with 19 bases left between them. The CDR3 protein is CASSLSSLPTEPYEQYF. Written as DNA, the CDR3 is TGTGCCAGCAGTTTATCCTCTCTTCCCACTGAACCATACGAGCAGTACTTC.

This clone has only one observation. The gene calls are TRBV6-6 and TRBJ2-5; D gene uncertain. Deletions cut 0 bases from V and 5 bases from J, with 7 bases between. Germline V lookup: CDR1 MNHNY, CDR2 SVGAGI (reference sequence). The CDR3 contains 13 residues. CDR3 DNA: TGTGCCAGCAGTTACTCTCCTTCGGAGACCCAGTACTTC. Protein product: CASSYSPSETQYF.

This chain links TRBV10-1 with TRBJ2-2, with 8 bases aligning to TRBD1. V lost 3 bases and J lost 4; bases outside the gene matches: 10. The CDR3 sequence is 17 residues long. Germline V lookup: CDR1 WNHNN, CDR2 SYGVQD (reference sequence). The CDR3, as DNA: TGCGCCAGCAGTGATCTGGGGCAGGGGGCGACCACCGGGGAGCTGTTTTTT. Protein product: CASSDLGQGATTGELFF.

As regards this clone: At one boundary the junction diverges from the germline segment, which might be a read error. The chain couples TRBV7-9 to TRBJ2-7, with 7 bases fitting TRBD2. CDR3 length equals 16 residues. The germline gives CDR1 SEHNR, CDR2 FQNEAQ (reference sequence). The DNA for the CDR3 is TGTTCCAGCAGCCTCGACACAGAAGCGGGGTTCTACGAGCAGTACTTC. Translating gives CSSSLDTEAGFYEQYF.

Only one count was recorded for this clone. The chain couples TRBV5-1 to TRBJ2-5; the match to TRBD1 covers 7 bases. CDR1 and CDR2 (germline): SGHRS, YFSETQ. J lost 11 bases, V lost 3 bases, and 13 bases had no gene match. There are 14 residues in the CDR3. CDR3 DNA sequence: TGCGCCAGCAGCTACAGGATGACAGGGAGTGAGCAGTACTTC. Amino acids: CASSYRMTGSEQYF. Combining the CDR3 with reference TRBV5-1 and TRBJ2-5 gives the whole variable domain KAGVTQTPRYLIKTRGQQVTLSCSPISGHRSVSWYQQTPGQGLQFLFEYFSETQRNKGNFPGRFSGRQFSNSRSEMNVSTLELGDSALYLCASSYRMTGSEQYFGPGTRLLVL.

The rearrangement joins TRBV7-2 to TRBJ2-5, with D unclear. CDR1 is SGHTA and CDR2 is FQGNSA in the germline V gene. CDR3 length: 15 amino acids. V was trimmed by 0 bases and J by 4 bases, leaving 12 bases between them. CDR3 region: CASSLARETGETQYF. The DNA of the CDR3 is TGTGCCAGCAGCTTAGCCCGAGAAACGGGAGAGACCCAGTACTTC.

The V and J genes are TRBV29-1 and TRBJ2-1; 8 bases map to TRBD1. V shed 4 bases, J shed 7 bases, and the junction held 6 bases outside the gene matches. CDR3 length: 13 residues. Germline values: CDR1 SQVTM, CDR2 ANQGSEA. The CDR3 here is CSVAQGAGNEQFF. In DNA, the CDR3 is TGCAGCGTTGCCCAGGGGGCGGGGAATGAGCAGTTCTTC.

This rearrangement joins TRBV27 to TRBJ2-1, with TRBD1 as a possible D gene (6 bases). Germline lookup yields CDR1 MNHEY and CDR2 SMNVEV (reference sequence). This CDR3 has 19 residues. Trimming stripped 9 bases from V and 12 bases from J, with 39 bases between. CDR3 region: CASQIFSGQGPTSPQGQFF. CDR3 sequence (DNA): TGTGCCAGTCAAATCTTCTCAGGTCAGGGCCCCACATCCCCACAGGGGCAGTTCTTC.

V is TRBV4-2 and J is TRBJ2-3; unclear D gene. CDR1 is LGHNA and CDR2 is YNFKEQ in the germline V gene. V was clipped by 1 base and J by 4 bases, with 9 bases between them. The CDR3 runs to 14 residues. For the CDR3, the DNA is TGTGCCAGCAGCCAAGTTCCCGCAGCAGATACGCAGTATTTT. Amino acid sequence: CASSQVPAADTQYF.

V is TRBV19 and J is TRBJ1-1; 11 bases match TRBD1. Per germline, CDR1 LNHDA and CDR2 SQIVND (reference sequence). This CDR3 region has 15 residues. V was clipped by 5 bases and J by 2 bases; unmatched bases: 4. The CDR3 DNA is TGTGCCAGTAGTCGGGGGACAGGGGGAAACACTGAAGCTTTCTTT. This codes for CASSRGTGGNTEAFF. The variable domain in full, completed from reference TRBV19 and TRBJ1-1, reads DGGITQSPKYLFRKEGQNVTLSCEQNLNHDAMYWYRQDPGQGLRLIYYSQIVNDFQKGDIAEGYSVSREKKESFPLTVTSAQKNPTAFYLCASSRGTGGNTEAFFGQGTRLTVV.

V and J are TRBV7-9 and TRBJ2-1, with TRBD2 matching 10 bases. V was clipped by 8 bases and J by 4 bases; unmatched bases: 11. Germline-derived CDR1 and CDR2 are SEHNR and FQNEAQ (reference sequence). There are 16 residues in the CDR3. CDR3 bases: TGTGCCAGCTTCCCTCCGCTAGCGGGAGCATACAATGAGCAGTTCTTC. Translating gives CASFPPLAGAYNEQFF.

V is TRBV5-4 and J is TRBJ2-7; D gene ambiguous. The V gene lost 1 base and the J gene lost 0 bases, with 11 bases spanning the gap. Germline lookup yields CDR1 SGHNT and CDR2 YYREEE (reference sequence). This CDR3 is 15 amino acids long. The CDR3 loop is CASSLFSRSSYEQYF. The CDR3 DNA reads TGTGCCAGCAGCTTGTTTAGTCGTAGCTCCTACGAGCAGTACTTC.

The chain combines TRBV11-3 with TRBJ1-2; D perhaps matches TRBD1 (6 bases). The CDR3 length is 12 residues. Germline V CDR1 and CDR2: SGHNT, YENEEA. V lost 4 bases, J lost 6 bases, and 9 bases lay in between. CDR3: CASSSRDNGYTF. CDR3 DNA: TGTGCCAGCAGCTCCAGGGACAATGGCTACACCTTC.

This chain links TRBV6-5 with TRBJ2-7; the D is unclear. V lost 0 bases and J 3 bases, leaving 6 bases between the germline ends. Germline CDR1 reads MNHEY; CDR2 reads SVGAGI. This CDR3 region has 13 residues. The CDR3 sequence: CASSYSASYEQYF. In DNA, the CDR3 is TGTGCCAGCAGTTACTCGGCCAGCTACGAGCAGTACTTC.

This clone was seen a few times. The chain links TRBV4-3 to TRBJ2-3, with 10 positions matching TRBD2. CDR1 and CDR2 from the germline V gene are LGHNA and YSLEER. V shed 7 bases and J 3 bases; nucleotides not matched to a gene: 10. The CDR3 consists of 16 residues. The CDR3 protein is CASNKRAGLATDTQYF. CDR3 coding DNA: TGCGCCAGCAACAAGAGAGCGGGACTAGCGACAGATACGCAGTATTTT.

The V and J genes are TRBV5-1 and TRBJ2-5, with 7 bases fitting TRBD1. The CDR3 length is 15 residues. V shed 4 bases and J 4 bases; nucleotides not matched to a gene: 10. Germline values: CDR1 SGHRS, CDR2 YFSETQ. CDR3: CASSVTGSRGETQYF. CDR3 in DNA: TGCGCCAGCAGCGTGACAGGGTCCCGGGGAGAGACCCAGTACTTC.

This clone was detected a few times. The V call is TRBV5-1, the J call TRBJ1-4; D is possibly TRBD1 (5 bases). The V end was cut by 4 bases, the J end by 0 bases, with 10 bases between. The CDR3 spans 15 residues. CDR1 and CDR2 (germline): SGHRS, YFSETQ. The CDR3 bases are TGCGCCAGCAGCAGGCGGGGGGCAACTAATGAAAAACTGTTTTTT. This encodes CASSRRGATNEKLFF.

This clone was detected a few times. V usage is TRBV7-9 and J usage is TRBJ2-3; possible D gene TRBD2, 6 bases. CDR3 length equals 15 residues. V was shortened by 6 bases and J by 3 bases, with 16 bases between the two germline ends. Germline V CDR1 and CDR2: SEHNR, FQNEAQ (reference sequence). The CDR3 here is CASSGRDSKTDTQYF. For the CDR3, the DNA is TGTGCCAGCAGTGGAAGGGACTCCAAGACAGATACGCAGTATTTT.

The chain uses TRBV6-5 and TRBJ2-6; possible D gene TRBD1, 6 bases. The CDR3 length is 15 residues. CDR1 is MNHEY and CDR2 is SVGAGI in the germline V gene. V was pared by 6 bases and J by 1 base, with 10 bases between. The CDR3 region is CASSQGGSGANVLTF. The CDR3 DNA reads TGTGCCAGCAGCCAAGGGGGTTCTGGGGCCAACGTCCTGACTTTC.

V gene TRBV14 combines with J gene TRBJ1-6; D remains ambiguous. In germline, CDR1 is SGHDN, CDR2 FVKESK. This CDR3 contains 16 residues. With 4 bases removed from V and 0 bases from J, the gap between germline ends came to 10 bases. CDR3 sequence reads: CASSPPRCSYNSPLHF. The CDR3 DNA follows: TGTGCCAGCAGCCCCCCGCGCTGCTCCTATAATTCACCCCTCCACTTT. Combining the CDR3 with reference TRBV14 and TRBJ1-6 gives the whole variable domain EAGVTQFPSHSVIEKGQTVTLRCDPISGHDNLYWYRRVMGKEIKFLLHFVKESKQDESGMPNNRFLAERTGGTYSTLKVQPAELEDSGVYFCASSPPRCSYNSPLHFGNGTRLTVT.

The genes are TRBV10-3 and TRBJ2-5; possibly TRBD2 for D (6 bases). The V end was cut by 4 bases, the J end by 4 bases, with 10 bases between. The CDR3 consists of 13 residues. The V gene's germline CDR1 is ENHRY and CDR2 SYGVKD. The CDR3 DNA reads as TGTGCCATCAGTGGATTGGGGGGAGAGACCCAGTACTTC. It translates to CAISGLGGETQYF.